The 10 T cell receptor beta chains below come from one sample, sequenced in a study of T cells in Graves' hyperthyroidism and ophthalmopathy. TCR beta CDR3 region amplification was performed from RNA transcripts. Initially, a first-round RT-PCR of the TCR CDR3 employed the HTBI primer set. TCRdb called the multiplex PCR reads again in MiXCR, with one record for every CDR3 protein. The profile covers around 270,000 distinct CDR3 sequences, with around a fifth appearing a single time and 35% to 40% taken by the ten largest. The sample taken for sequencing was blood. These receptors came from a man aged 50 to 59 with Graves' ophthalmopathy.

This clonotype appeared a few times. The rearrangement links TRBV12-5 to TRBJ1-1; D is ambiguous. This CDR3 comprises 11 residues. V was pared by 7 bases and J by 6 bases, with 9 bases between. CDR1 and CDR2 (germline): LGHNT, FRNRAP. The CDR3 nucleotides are TGTGCTAGTGCTATTGAGGCTGAAGCTTTCTTT. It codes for CASAIEAEAFF.

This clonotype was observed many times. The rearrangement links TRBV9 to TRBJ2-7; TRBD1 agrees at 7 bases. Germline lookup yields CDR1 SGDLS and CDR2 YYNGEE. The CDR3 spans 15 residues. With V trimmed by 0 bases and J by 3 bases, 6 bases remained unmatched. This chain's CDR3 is CASSVEDRPYYEQYF. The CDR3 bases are TGTGCCAGCAGCGTAGAGGACAGGCCTTACTACGAGCAGTACTTC.

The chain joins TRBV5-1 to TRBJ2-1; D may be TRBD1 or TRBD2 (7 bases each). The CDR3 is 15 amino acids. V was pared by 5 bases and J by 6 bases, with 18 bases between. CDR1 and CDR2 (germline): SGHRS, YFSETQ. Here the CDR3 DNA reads TGCGCCAGCAGTCCCAGGGGGAGGGGGACCAATGAGCAGTTCTTC. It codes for CASSPRGRGTNEQFF.

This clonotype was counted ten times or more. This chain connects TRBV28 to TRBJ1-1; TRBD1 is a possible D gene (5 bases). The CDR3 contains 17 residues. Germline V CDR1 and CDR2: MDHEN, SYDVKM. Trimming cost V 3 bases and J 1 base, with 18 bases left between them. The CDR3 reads CASSFSLGAGGNTEAFF. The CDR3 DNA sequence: TGTGCCAGCAGTTTCTCCCTCGGGGCAGGTGGGAACACTGAAGCTTTCTTT.

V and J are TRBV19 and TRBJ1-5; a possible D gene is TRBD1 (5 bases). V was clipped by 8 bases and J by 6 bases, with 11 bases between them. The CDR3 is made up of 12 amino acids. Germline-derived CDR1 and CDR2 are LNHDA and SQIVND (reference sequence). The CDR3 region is CASGQGAQPQHF. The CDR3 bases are TGTGCCAGTGGCCAGGGAGCTCAGCCCCAGCATTTT.

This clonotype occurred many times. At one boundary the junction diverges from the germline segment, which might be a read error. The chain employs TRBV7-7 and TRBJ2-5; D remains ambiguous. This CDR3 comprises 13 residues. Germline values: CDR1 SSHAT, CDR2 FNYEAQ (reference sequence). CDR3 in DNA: TGTGCTAGCAGCCGTACTTGGGGAGAGACCCAGTACTTC. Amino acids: CASSRTWGETQYF.

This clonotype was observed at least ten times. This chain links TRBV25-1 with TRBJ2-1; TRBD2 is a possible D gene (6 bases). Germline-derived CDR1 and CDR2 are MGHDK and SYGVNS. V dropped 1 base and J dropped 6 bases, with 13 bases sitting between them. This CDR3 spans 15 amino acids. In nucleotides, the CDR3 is TGTGCCAGCAGTGAATCTGCGGGAAAGCGCAATGAGCAGTTCTTC. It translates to CASSESAGKRNEQFF.

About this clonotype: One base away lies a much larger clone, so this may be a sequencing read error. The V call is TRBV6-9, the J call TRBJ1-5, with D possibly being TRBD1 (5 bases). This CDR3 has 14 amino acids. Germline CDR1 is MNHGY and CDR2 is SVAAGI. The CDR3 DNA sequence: TGTGCCAGCAGTTACAGTGGACACAATCGGCCCCAGCATTTT. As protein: CASSYSGHNRPQHF.

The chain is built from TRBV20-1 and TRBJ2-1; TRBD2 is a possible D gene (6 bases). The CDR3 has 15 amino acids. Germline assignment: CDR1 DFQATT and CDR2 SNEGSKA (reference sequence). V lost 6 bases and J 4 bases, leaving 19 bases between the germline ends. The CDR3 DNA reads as TGCAGTGCCCAATGGGACTTATCTAATTACAATGAGCAGTTCTTC. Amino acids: CSAQWDLSNYNEQFF.

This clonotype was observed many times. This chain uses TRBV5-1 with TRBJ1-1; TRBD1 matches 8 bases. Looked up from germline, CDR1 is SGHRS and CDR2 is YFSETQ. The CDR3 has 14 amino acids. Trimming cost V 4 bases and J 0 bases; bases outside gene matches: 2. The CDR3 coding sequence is TGCGCCAGCAGCCCGACAGGGGTGAACACTGAAGCTTTCTTT. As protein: CASSPTGVNTEAFF. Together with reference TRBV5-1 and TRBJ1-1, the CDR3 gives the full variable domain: KAGVTQTPRYLIKTRGQQVTLSCSPISGHRSVSWYQQTPGQGLQFLFEYFSETQRNKGNFPGRFSGRQFSNSRSEMNVSTLELGDSALYLCASSPTGVNTEAFFGQGTRLTVV.